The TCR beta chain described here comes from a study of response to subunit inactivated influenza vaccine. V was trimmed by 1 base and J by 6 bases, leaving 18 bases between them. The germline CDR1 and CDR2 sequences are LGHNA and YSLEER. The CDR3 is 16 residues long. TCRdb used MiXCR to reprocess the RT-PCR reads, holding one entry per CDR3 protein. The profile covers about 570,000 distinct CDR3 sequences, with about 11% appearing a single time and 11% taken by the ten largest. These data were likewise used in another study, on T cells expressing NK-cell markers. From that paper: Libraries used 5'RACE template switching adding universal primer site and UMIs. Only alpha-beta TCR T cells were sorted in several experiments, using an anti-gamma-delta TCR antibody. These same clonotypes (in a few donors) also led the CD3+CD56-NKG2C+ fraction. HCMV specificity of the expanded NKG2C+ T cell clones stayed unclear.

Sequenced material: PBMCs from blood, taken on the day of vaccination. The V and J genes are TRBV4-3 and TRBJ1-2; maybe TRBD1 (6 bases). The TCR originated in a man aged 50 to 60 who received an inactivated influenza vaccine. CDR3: CASSQVGTTGWNGYTF. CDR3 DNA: TGCGCCAGCAGCCAAGTGGGGACAACAGGGTGGAATGGCTACACCTTC.